The 10 T cell receptor beta chains listed next were all sequenced from one sample in a study of T cell changes during pregnancy in multiple sclerosis. Using immunoSEQ multiplex PCR, the repertoire was profiled, and TCRdb retains in-frame clones only, with some absent. The sample has 65,000 to 85,000 clones; approximately 91% are singletons. The sample consisted of CD4+ T cells from peripheral blood mononuclear cells, taken after pregnancy. These TCRs come from a female donor with multiple sclerosis, enrolled in a pregnancy study.

V gene TRBV7-9 combines with J gene TRBJ1-5; possible D gene TRBD1, 5 bases. The CDR3 runs to 14 residues. Trimming pared 4 bases from V and 4 bases from J, leaving 11 bases between. CDR1 and CDR2 (germline): SEHNR, FQNEAQ (reference sequence). The CDR3, as DNA: TGTGCCAGCAGCTCCCCAGGGTCAAATCAGCCCCAGCATTTT. This encodes CASSSPGSNQPQHF.

The chain uses TRBV19 and TRBJ2-1; D is possibly TRBD2 (6 bases). V lost 5 bases, J lost 8 bases, and 13 bases lay in between. The germline V gene has CDR1 LNHDA and CDR2 SQIVND (reference sequence). CDR3 length: 13 residues. The CDR3 reads CASSLSRGHEQFF. As DNA, the CDR3 is TGTGCCAGTAGTCTCTCGCGGGGTCATGAGCAGTTCTTC.

The chain uses TRBV19 and TRBJ2-7; 8 bases are a match to TRBD1. The CDR3 has 14 residues. Germline values: CDR1 LNHDA, CDR2 SQIVND (reference sequence). With V trimmed by 6 bases and J by 0 bases, 4 bases remained unmatched. CDR3 nucleotides: TGTGCCAGTAGACGGGACAGGAGCTCCTACGAGCAGTACTTC. It codes for CASRRDRSSYEQYF.

The rearrangement joins TRBV28 to TRBJ1-5; D is possibly TRBD1 (6 bases). The V gene lost 5 bases and the J gene lost 3 bases, with 14 bases spanning the gap. This CDR3 has 15 amino acids. CDR1 is MDHEN, CDR2 SYDVKM, per germline. The CDR3 DNA is TGTGCCAGCAGTCCAAGGGGACACCTCAATCAGCCCCAGCATTTT. Residues: CASSPRGHLNQPQHF.

J is TRBJ2-1 and V is TRBV9, with 8 bases fitting TRBD1. The germline V gene has CDR1 SGDLS and CDR2 YYNGEE. Unmatched junction bases numbered 7, after V lost 4 bases and J lost 7 bases. There are 14 residues in the CDR3. The CDR3 nucleotides are TGTGCCAGCAGCACCACGGACAGGGAAAATGAGCAGTTCTTC. Its protein product is CASSTTDRENEQFF. Full variable domain (rest looked up from reference TRBV9 and TRBJ2-1): DSGVTQTPKHLITATGQRVTLRCSPRSGDLSVYWYQQSLDQGLQFLIQYYNGEERAKGNILERFSAQQFPDLHSELNLSSLELGDSALYFCASSTTDRENEQFFGPGTRLTVL.

The rearrangement joins TRBV6-1 to TRBJ1-2, with 8 bases matching TRBD1. V lost 4 bases, J lost 4 bases, and 8 bases stayed unmatched. The CDR3 sequence is 15 residues long. Germline CDR1 and CDR2: MNHNS and SASEGT. CDR3 DNA sequence: TGTGCCAGCAGTGTTGAGGGACAGGACGGCTATGGCTACACCTTC. Protein: CASSVEGQDGYGYTF.

The chain combines TRBV7-5 with TRBJ1-2; the listed D gene, TRBD1, was not tested against the DNA. TRBV7-5 is a documented pseudogene. The CDR3 has 17 residues. The CDR3 loop reads CVRSYRPGQGIDYGYTF. CDR3 in DNA: TGTGTCAGAAGCTATAGGCCCGGACAGGGTATCGACTATGGCTACACCTTC.

The CDR3, as DNA: TGTGCCAGCAGTCCGTTGACGATCTCCGGGTACACTGAAGCTTTCTTT. Amino acid sequence: CASSPLTISGYTEAFF. The chain links TRBV27 to TRBJ1-1; D unresolved. The CDR3 consists of 16 residues. CDR1 is MNHEY, CDR2 SMNVEV, per germline (reference sequence). With 5 bases removed from V and 3 bases from J, the gap between germline ends came to 19 bases.

J is TRBJ2-5 and V is TRBV6-1; perhaps TRBD1 as D (5 bases). Germline values: CDR1 MNHNS, CDR2 SASEGT. V lost 5 bases and J 4 bases, leaving 17 bases between the germline ends. The CDR3 is 15 amino acids. The CDR3 nucleotides read TGTGCCAGCAGTCCTTCAGGGCGGCGAGGAGAGACCCAGTACTTC. This gives the protein CASSPSGRRGETQYF.

The rearrangement links TRBV28 to TRBJ1-1; D may be TRBD1 (5 bases). CDR3 length: 15 amino acids. V was trimmed by 4 bases and J by 1 base, leaving 13 bases between them. In germline, CDR1 is MDHEN, CDR2 SYDVKM. CDR3 sequence: CASSSRDGGNTEAFF. CDR3 nucleotide sequence: TGTGCCAGCAGTTCCAGGGACGGGGGGAACACTGAAGCTTTCTTT.